This TCR beta chain was observed in a study of beta chain features in type 1 diabetes. Findings and caveats of the study: Type 1 diabetes patients showed a moderate but significant shortening of TCRB CDR3s in all four CD4+ subsets.

As every portion of the isolated RNA was reverse transcribed, the sequencing read expressed TCRB transcripts. Assay used: immunoSEQ multiplex PCR; TCRdb lists only in-frame clones, some missing. The sample shows more than 300,000 clones, 8% to 10% of them seen only once. This clone has only a few counts. What it binds is not known. Central memory, naive, regulatory and stem cell-like memory CD4+ cells were sorted by CD45RO/CCR7/CD25/CD127/CD95/CD27. Sorted cells reached over 95% purity in every population. CDR1 is ENHRY, CDR2 SYGVKD, per germline. The V and J ends lost 7 bases and 4 bases, in that order; junction bases with no gene match: 11. The CDR3 is 16 residues long.

The clonotype originates from a man aged 25 to 45 with type 1 diabetes. This chain joins TRBV10-3 and TRBJ2-1; 9 nucleotides agree with TRBD1. Sequencing input: central memory CD4+ T cells from blood. In DNA form, the CDR3 reads TGTGCCATCATGGACAGGGGAGCGTCAACATACAATGAGCAGTTCTTC. Its translation: CAIMDRGASTYNEQFF.